This section outlines one TCR beta chain sequence together with its context. The repertoire was sequenced with immunoSEQ multiplex PCR; TCRdb's copy has only in-frame clones and lacks some. The repertoire has fewer than 100,000 clones, 90% to 95% of them found once; the top ten carry 0.27%. These data originate in a study of technical replicates of blood from four donors. The sequenced material came from T cells isolated from PBMCs. This TCR came from a human donor in good health.

As DNA, the CDR3 is TGTGCCAGCAGTCCAACTAGCGGGAGCGGTTCGCAGTATTTT. Its protein is CASSPTSGSGSQYF. V is TRBV28 and J is TRBJ2-3, with 11 bases identical to TRBD2. With V trimmed by 5 bases and J by 10 bases, 8 bases remained unmatched. This CDR3 region has 14 residues. CDR1 is MDHEN, CDR2 SYDVKM, per germline.